The 7 T cell receptor beta chains below come from one sample, sequenced in a study of OX40 agonist ivuxolimab in advanced cancers. Repertoires were generated with immunoSEQ multiplex PCR, while TCRdb's copy carries only in-frame clones and drops some. The table shows about 63,000 clones, with roughly nine tenths occurring only once. Sequenced here: CD4+ or CD8+ T cells sorted from blood, sampled in a trial of the OX40 agonist ivuxolimab. These receptors came from an adult with an advanced solid tumor such as melanoma, head and neck, liver or kidney cancer.

The V and J genes are TRBV5-4 and TRBJ2-5, with TRBD2 matching 16 bases. The CDR3 runs to 18 residues. V was pared by 4 bases and J by 1 base, with 7 bases of the junction left unmatched. Germline V gene lookup returns CDR1 SGHNT and CDR2 YYREEE (reference sequence). CDR3 residues: CASSPGLAGGPPQETQYF. The CDR3 DNA reads TGTGCCAGCAGCCCGGGACTAGCGGGGGGGCCTCCCCAAGAGACCCAGTACTTC.

J is TRBJ2-4 and V is TRBV18; no reliable D call. CDR1 and CDR2 (germline): KGHSH, LQKENI. The CDR3 has 11 amino acids. V was clipped by 4 bases and J by 9 bases, with 7 bases between them. The CDR3 DNA is TGTGCCAGCTCACGACAAGGCATTCAGTACTTC. Protein sequence: CASSRQGIQYF.

V and J are TRBV2 and TRBJ2-3, with D perhaps matching TRBD1 (7 bases). CDR3 length: 15 residues. Germline V lookup: CDR1 SNHLY, CDR2 FYNNEI. V gave up 3 bases and J gave up 0 bases, with 10 bases separating them. The CDR3 nucleotides read TGTGCCAGCAGTGAGGAGGGGGCCAGCACAGATACGCAGTATTTT. Translation: CASSEEGASTDTQYF.

The chain has TRBV5-1 and TRBJ2-3, with 8 bases aligning to TRBD2. CDR1 and CDR2 from the germline V gene are SGHRS and YFSETQ. The ends lost 2 bases at V and 1 base at J; junction bases unmatched: 0. The CDR3 length is 14 residues. The CDR3 DNA reads TGCGCCAGCAGCTTACTAGCGGGCACAGATACGCAGTATTTT. It yields the protein CASSLLAGTDTQYF. The variable domain in full, completed from reference TRBV5-1 and TRBJ2-3, reads KAGVTQTPRYLIKTRGQQVTLSCSPISGHRSVSWYQQTPGQGLQFLFEYFSETQRNKGNFPGRFSGRQFSNSRSEMNVSTLELGDSALYLCASSLLAGTDTQYFGPGTRLTVL.

The chain combines TRBV6-1 with TRBJ2-5; the D is unclear. There are 10 residues in the CDR3. Germline CDR1 MNHNS, CDR2 SASEGT. V lost 7 bases, J lost 4 bases, and 4 bases lay in between. CDR3 region: CASTGETQYF. The DNA for the CDR3 is TGTGCCAGCACCGGAGAGACCCAGTACTTC.

This clone showed up just a few times. The V gene is TRBV5-4, the J gene TRBJ1-2; unclear D gene. V lost 1 base and J 4 bases, leaving 5 bases between the germline ends. The CDR3 is 12 amino acids. The germline gives CDR1 SGHNT, CDR2 YYREEE (reference sequence). The CDR3 region is CASSLMSYGYTF. The CDR3 DNA reads TGTGCCAGCAGCTTGATGAGCTATGGCTACACCTTC.

The chain joins TRBV5-4 to TRBJ1-1; 8 nucleotides align to TRBD1. Germline V gives CDR1 SGHNT, CDR2 YYREEE (reference sequence). Trimming at V came to 4 bases and at J to 3 bases, leaving 14 bases not matched to a gene. CDR3 length equals 17 residues. CDR3 in DNA: TGTGCCAGCAGCACACGGACAGGGCGTACCAAGGACACTGAAGCTTTCTTT. Its protein is CASSTRTGRTKDTEAFF.